The TCR beta chain described here comes from a study of blood T cell repertoires in COVID-19. Looking at the study overall: Sites across the United States, Italy and Spain contributed samples from acute and convalescent COVID-19. T cells, B-cell-depleted T cells, or PBMCs provided the cDNA or gDNA that served as material.

In the study's own analysis: Quantification of nucleated cells was approximated via reference gene primer amplification. Some clones are missing from TCRdb's copy, which holds only in-frame ones; the method was immunoSEQ multiplex PCR. V, J and clone size are those of that table, while D and trimming were read from the DNA. The sample gives around 180,000 clones, 80% to 85% of which show up once; over 5% is in the top ten. Between the trimmed V and J ends, which lost 3 bases and 1 base, there was a span of 10 bases. The CDR3 spans 15 residues. Germline CDR1 reads LNHNV; CDR2 reads YYDKDF (reference sequence).

Sample: peripheral blood. This rearrangement joins TRBV15 to TRBJ1-3, with TRBD1 as a possible D gene (6 bases). The receptor comes from a woman aged 25 to 45 with acute or convalescent COVID-19. The CDR3 is CATSRGGGSGNTIYF. Written as DNA, the CDR3 is TGTGCCACCAGCAGGGGAGGGGGATCTGGAAACACCATATATTTT.